This record concerns one T cell receptor beta chain sequence. The sample belongs to a study of blood T cell repertoires in COVID-19. Germline V lookup: CDR1 LGHNA, CDR2 YSLEER. The CDR3 covers 14 residues. V was pared by 1 base and J by 4 bases, with 10 bases between. Assay used: immunoSEQ multiplex PCR; TCRdb lists only in-frame clones, some missing. The table shows about 250,000 clones, with 80% to 90% occurring only once. Sequencing was carried out using PBMCs or T cells enriched from blood (not recorded which). This TCR was recovered from a woman in her 40s who had been exposed to COVID-19. The chain couples TRBV4-3 to TRBJ1-1; no reliable D call. CDR3 nucleotide sequence: TGCGCCAGCAGCCAAGGGCGACGGGGCACTGAAGCTTTCTTT. Its protein product is CASSQGRRGTEAFF.